This T cell receptor beta chain came from a study of T cell responses to AZD1222 COVID-19 vaccine. CDR3 length: 14 amino acids. Germline assignment: CDR1 SGHNT and CDR2 YENEEA. V was trimmed by 4 bases and J by 0 bases, leaving 10 bases between them. Clones were read by immunoSEQ multiplex PCR, and TCRdb kept only the in-frame ones, dropping some. The sample has just over 80,000 clones, approximately 90% seen once. The receptor comes from an adult in good health. Here the sequenced sample was peripheral blood, taken on day 0 of AZD1222 vaccination. The chain couples TRBV11-3 to TRBJ2-7; TRBD2 is a possible D gene (5 bases). In DNA form, the CDR3 reads TGTGCCAGCAGCTCCGGACTGGTCTCCTACGAGCAGTACTTC. Protein product: CASSSGLVSYEQYF.